Here is one T cell receptor (beta chain) with its context. This record comes from a study of blood T cell repertoires in COVID-19. Study at large: Sites across the United States, Italy and Spain contributed samples from acute and convalescent COVID-19. The cDNA or gDNA used as material had been derived from T cells, B-cell-depleted T cells, or PBMCs.

V lost 6 bases to trimming and J lost 1 base, with 9 bases between them. The CDR3 loop spans 13 amino acids. Germline V lookup: CDR1 MNHEY, CDR2 SMNVEV (reference sequence). Original data processing: Estimates of nucleated cell counts were drawn from the amplification of reference gene primers. The table came from immunoSEQ multiplex PCR; TCRdb's copy has only in-frame clones and leaves some out. V, J and clone size are those of that table, while D and trimming were read from the DNA. In the table there are some 120,000 clones, 85% to 90% of which are singletons. This chain uses TRBV27 with TRBJ1-1, with no clear D. The sequencing input was peripheral blood. The TCR sequence derives from a woman older than 75 with acute or convalescent COVID-19. CDR3 coding DNA: TGTGCCAGCAGGGAGGGTACGAACACTGAAGCTTTCTTT. This translates into CASREGTNTEAFF.